Listed below are T cell receptor beta chains from one sample, sequenced in a study of T cell changes during pregnancy in multiple sclerosis. Sequencing used immunoSEQ multiplex PCR; TCRdb keeps in-frame clones, though not all of them. Of 73,000 or so clones detected, approximately 87% appear once; the ten largest clones hold more than 8%. The material was peripheral blood, obtained after pregnancy. These receptors were obtained from a female donor in good health, enrolled as a control in a pregnancy study. Each CDR3 is given with its conserved first and last residue. Fields, in order: J gene, D gene, clone size, V gene, CDR3 DNA, CDR3 protein. The D gene is left open where the match is weak. Clone size is given for some rows only: seen once, a few or many times, or a class if the clone is expanded.

TRBJ2-7	TRBD1	NA	TRBV11-2	TGTGCCAGCAGCCGGGGACAGGGGGCCTACGAGCAGTACTTC	CASSRGQGAYEQYF
TRBJ1-2	NA	NA	TRBV7-9	TGTGCCAGCAGCGGAGCGGGATCCCTTTACGGAGGGTATGGCTACACCTTC	CASSGAGSLYGGYGYTF
TRBJ2-6	NA	NA	TRBV6-6	TGTGCCAGCAGCTACGAGGCAGGGTTTACCAACGTCCTGACTTTC	CASSYEAGFTNVLTF
TRBJ1-5	NA	NA	TRBV19	TGTGCCAGTAGTATGCCCCGCTTTGGATACGGGGATCAGCCCCAGCATTTT	CASSMPRFGYGDQPQHF
TRBJ2-7	NA	NA	TRBV15	TGTGCCACCAGCGAATCCCAGGGTCTTGCCGAGCAGTACTTC	CATSESQGLAEQYF
TRBJ1-2	TRBD1	NA	TRBV6-1	TGTGCCAGCAGGGGGACAGACTATGGCTACACCTTC	CASRGTDYGYTF
TRBJ2-7	TRBD2	NA	TRBV6-1	TGTGCCAGCAGTGAACCCGCGGGGGGCGGGAGTTCCTACGAGCAGTACTTC	CASSEPAGGGSSYEQYF
TRBJ2-7	NA	NA	TRBV5-4	TGTGCCAGCAGCTTGGGGGGGACTTCTAGCTCCTACGAGCAGTACTTC	CASSLGGTSSSYEQYF
TRBJ2-6	TRBD1	NA	TRBV27	TGTGCCAGCAGTTTATCCCCAAGGACAGGAGTGGGCTCTGGGGCCAACGTCCTGACTTTC	CASSLSPRTGVGSGANVLTF
TRBJ1-1	NA	NA	TRBV10-2	TGCGCCAGCAGTCATGTAGCGGGGAACACTGAAGCTTTCTTT	CASSHVAGNTEAFF
TRBJ2-5	TRBD2	NA	TRBV5-1	TGCGCCAGCAGCCCCCTGACTAGCCGTGAGACCCAGTACTTC	CASSPLTSRETQYF
TRBJ2-3	TRBD2	NA	TRBV6-5	TGTGCCAGCAGGACTAGCGGGTCTAGCACAGATACGCAGTATTTT	CASRTSGSSTDTQYF
TRBJ1-1	TRBD1	NA	TRBV10-3	TGTGCCATCAGGCAAGACAGGGGGAACACTGAAGCTTTCTTT	CAIRQDRGNTEAFF
TRBJ2-4	TRBD1	NA	TRBV9	TGTGCCAGCAGCTACCATCCGACAGGGGGGAACATTCAGTACTTC	CASSYHPTGGNIQYF
TRBJ2-7	NA	NA	TRBV2	TGTGCCAGCAGTGTGCTCGGAGTTAGCTCCTACGAGCAGTACTTC	CASSVLGVSSYEQYF
TRBJ2-7	NA	NA	TRBV6-1	TGTGCCAGCAGTGAAGGCCCAGCTAGTGTGGAGCAGTACTTC	CASSEGPASVEQYF
TRBJ1-2	TRBD1	NA	TRBV2	TGTGCCAGCAGCGGACAGGGCACCGGTGAGGGCTACACCTTC	CASSGQGTGEGYTF
TRBJ2-7	NA	NA	TRBV30	TGTGCCTGGAGTGGAGGGCAACCCTACGAGCAGTACTTC	CAWSGGQPYEQYF
TRBJ1-2	NA	NA	TRBV19	TGTGCCAGTAGTACCCAGGGACTCGGGGGCTACACCTTC	CASSTQGLGGYTF
TRBJ2-3	NA	NA	TRBV7-9	TGTGCCAGCAGCTTAGCGGCGACTCGAACGACAGATACGCAGTATTTT	CASSLAATRTTDTQYF
TRBJ1-1	TRBD1	NA	TRBV7-2	TGTGCCAGCAGCTCTAACAGGGGGCTCGAATCGAACACTGAAGCTTTCTTT	CASSSNRGLESNTEAFF
TRBJ2-5	TRBD2	NA	TRBV27	TGTGCCAGCCGCAGAACGGGAGGGCCCGGGACCCAGTACTTC	CASRRTGGPGTQYF
TRBJ2-7	NA	NA	TRBV6-1	TGTGCCAGCGATAGGGAGGCCTACGAGCAGTACTTC	CASDREAYEQYF
TRBJ2-3	NA	NA	TRBV18	TGTGCCAGCTCGTCCCTAGGAGGGGTCACAGATACGCAGTATTTT	CASSSLGGVTDTQYF
TRBJ1-2	TRBD1	few	TRBV30	TGTGCCTGGGACAGGGGGCGAGGCTACACCTTC	CAWDRGRGYTF
TRBJ2-2	NA	NA	TRBV5-4	TGTGCCAGCAGCTTGGTGGGCACCCACACCGGGGAGCTGTTTTTT	CASSLVGTHTGELFF
TRBJ2-3	TRBD2	NA	TRBV27	TGTGCCAGTCGGCTAGCGGGGACAGATACGCAGTATTTT	CASRLAGTDTQYF
TRBJ1-5	NA	NA	TRBV30	TGTGCCTGGAGTTGGGGAGGGAATCAGCCCCAGCATTTT	CAWSWGGNQPQHF
TRBJ2-2	NA	once	TRBV30	TGTGCCTGGAGAGCCACGGACACCGGGGAGCTGTTTTTT	CAWRATDTGELFF
TRBJ2-3	NA	NA	TRBV30	TGTGCCTGGACTCGGGGCAGGGGAGCTAGCACAGATACGCAGTATTTT	CAWTRGRGASTDTQYF
TRBJ2-4	TRBD1	NA	TRBV6-1	TGTGCCAGCAGTGAGGCCTCGAGACAGGGGAGATACATTCAGTACTTC	CASSEASRQGRYIQYF
TRBJ2-7	TRBD1	NA	TRBV6-1	TGTGCCAGCAGGACAGGGATTGCCTACGAGCAGTACTTC	CASRTGIAYEQYF
TRBJ2-7	NA	once	TRBV7-9	TGTGCCAGCAGCCCAGCCAGGGACGAGCAGTACTTC	CASSPARDEQYF
TRBJ2-5	NA	NA	TRBV5-1	TGCGCCAGCGCCTCCGATCCTGGGCGAGAGACCCAGTACTTC	CASASDPGRETQYF
TRBJ2-2	NA	NA	TRBV27	TGTGCCAGCACCAAATCGGGGTCCACCGGGGAGCTGTTTTTT	CASTKSGSTGELFF
TRBJ1-1	NA	NA	TRBV18	TGTGCCAGCTCCCGGGGGGGTCGGAACACTGAAGCTTTCTTT	CASSRGGRNTEAFF
TRBJ2-1	NA	NA	TRBV12-5	TGTGCTAGTGGTTTGGTACAAGGGGGGGGCTCCTACAATGAGCAGTTCTTC	CASGLVQGGGSYNEQFF
TRBJ2-1	NA	NA	TRBV19	TGTGCCAGTGGTGCGATGGGCAACTACAATGAGCAGTTCTTC	CASGAMGNYNEQFF
TRBJ1-2	NA	NA	TRBV6-1	TGTGCCAGCAGTGATAGAGTGCCCTCTAACTATGGCTACACCTTC	CASSDRVPSNYGYTF
TRBJ1-2	TRBD1	NA	TRBV2	TGTGCCAGCAGTGGGGTCCAGGGGGCGCGCGGCTACACCTTC	CASSGVQGARGYTF
TRBJ1-1	NA	NA	TRBV6-6	TGTGCCAGCAGGGCACAGGGGAACACTGAAGCTTTCTTT	CASRAQGNTEAFF
TRBJ2-3	NA	NA	TRBV30	TGTGCCTGGACAGGGTTAGGGTCGACGCAGTATTTT	CAWTGLGSTQYF
TRBJ2-2	TRBD2	NA	TRBV9	TGTGCCAGCAGCGTAGATCGAGCGGGGGGGCGGGAGCTGTTTTTT	CASSVDRAGGRELFF
TRBJ1-5	TRBD1	once	TRBV30	TGTGCCTGGAGTGCCGGGACAGGGGGCCGGCAGCCCCAGCATTTT	CAWSAGTGGRQPQHF
TRBJ1-1	NA	NA	TRBV19	TGTGCCAGTGGTGCGCGGGAGAGCGCTGAAGCTTTCTTT	CASGARESAEAFF
TRBJ2-7	TRBD2	NA	TRBV11-2	TGTGCCAGCAGCTTAATGGGACACGGGTTAGCGGGAGCCTACGAGCAGTACTTC	CASSLMGHGLAGAYEQYF
TRBJ2-2	TRBD2	NA	TRBV5-4	TGTGCCAGCAGCAGGGGACTAGCGGGAGGGCCAAGGGCAACCGGGGAGCTGTTTTTT	CASSRGLAGGPRATGELFF
TRBJ2-7	NA	NA	TRBV14	TGTGCCAGCAGTCATGAGGGCCCCTACGAGCAGTACTTC	CASSHEGPYEQYF
TRBJ1-1	NA	once	TRBV27	TGTGCCAGCAGTTTATCGTATCAGGGGAAGACTGAAGCTTTCTTT	CASSLSYQGKTEAFF
TRBJ1-6	NA	NA	TRBV19	TGTGCCAGTAGTATAGGGCCTTCGGGTAATTCACCCCTCCACTTT	CASSIGPSGNSPLHF
TRBJ1-3	NA	NA	TRBV6-5	TGTGCCAGCAGTACGGCAGGGTCTGGAAACACCATATATTTT	CASSTAGSGNTIYF
TRBJ2-2	NA	once	TRBV30	TGTGCCTGGAGTGTGGGGGCGATCGGGGAGCTGTTTTTT	CAWSVGAIGELFF
TRBJ2-3	TRBD2	NA	TRBV7-6	TGTGCCAGCAGCACAAGGACTGTGGTAGCGGGGGGCATTAGCACAGATACGCAGTATTTT	CASSTRTVVAGGISTDTQYF
TRBJ2-1	TRBD2	NA	TRBV7-9	TGTGCCAGCAGCTCCAGTAGCGGGAGGGCCTACAATGAGCAGTTCTTC	CASSSSSGRAYNEQFF
TRBJ2-7	NA	NA	TRBV11-2	TGTGCCAGCAGCTTAGTAGGTCAGGGGCGTGAGCAGTACTTC	CASSLVGQGREQYF